This TCR beta chain is drawn from a study of blood T cells in healthy people across ages. Study-wide results and caveats: Naive CD4+ cell counts and diversity both ran higher in long-lived than in aged donors. Naive T cell percentage showed a strong correlation with TCR beta diversity. The recorded TCR beta diversity per million T cells decreased in a roughly linear manner with age.

This clonotype was detected only a few times. Its antigen is still unknown. The second PCR ran about 6 to 12 cycles with a sample-barcoded 5' primer and J-beta primers. TCRdb used MiXCR to reprocess the 5' RACE reads, holding one entry per CDR3 protein. The table lists 1 million or so distinct CDR3 sequences, 40% to 45% of them singletons. The CDR3 covers 17 residues. V usage is TRBV21-1 and J usage is TRBJ2-5; the tabulated D call, TRBD2, remains unverified against the DNA. TRBV21-1 is a listed pseudogene. This clonotype was sampled from a woman aged 55 to 70 in good health. Sequencing was carried out using blood. The CDR3 nucleotides are TGTGCCAGCAGCAAAATCCAAAAGGGACGTAGACAAGAGACCCAGTACTTC. Amino acids: CASSKIQKGRRQETQYF.